Detailed here is one T cell receptor beta chain. Antigen unknown. The data were obtained in a study of OX40 agonist ivuxolimab in advanced cancers. Study overall: People in dose escalation had one of these cancers: hepatocellular carcinoma, melanoma, renal cell or head and neck cancer.

Clones were read by immunoSEQ multiplex PCR, and TCRdb kept only the in-frame ones, dropping some. The sample contains about 79,000 clones, about 90% of which appear only once. Overall study findings and caveats: Dosing at 0.1 to 3.0 mg/kg was accompanied by clonal expansion of CD4+ and CD8+ blood T cells by week 6. Expanded peripheral T-cell antigen specificity went undetermined. Expansion of clones was among the lowest in partial responders at 0.1-3.0 mg/kg.

This CDR3 is built from 13 residues. The ends lost 6 bases at V and 4 bases at J; junction bases unmatched: 6. In germline, CDR1 is SQVTM, CDR2 ANQGSEA. The material was CD4+ or CD8+ T cells sorted from blood, obtained in a trial of the OX40 agonist ivuxolimab. The source of this sequence is an adult with an advanced solid tumor such as melanoma, head and neck, liver or kidney cancer. The J gene is TRBJ2-1, the V gene TRBV29-1, with 7 bases lining up with TRBD1. DNA for the CDR3: TGCAGCGTGCAGGGGGACGCATACAATGAGCAGTTCTTC. Amino acid sequence: CSVQGDAYNEQFF.